The clone carrying this TCR beta chain has a count of ten or more. Its target is not known. The sample belongs to a study of breast tumors, draining lymph nodes, adjacent tissues. Study-level results: Compared with lymph nodes, tumors were less diverse; compared with nontumor tissue, more. Luminal-like breast cancer showed significantly greater tumor-nontumor repertoire similarity than basal-like breast cancer did.

V gave up 1 base and J gave up 5 bases, with 29 bases separating them. CDR3 length: 21 residues. Germline CDR1 is LGHNT and CDR2 is FRNRAP. Each CDR3 protein is one row after TCRdb ran MiXCR on the multiplex PCR reads. The sample consists of 21,000 or so distinct CDR3 sequences, about 41% of them appearing once. This receptor was obtained from a female donor with breast cancer. Some clones in this sample may be carry-over from other donors' samples. Sequencing was done on a sample of breast tumor tissue. The chain has TRBV12-5 and TRBJ2-2; D is possibly TRBD1 or TRBD2 (5 bases each). CDR3: CASGLAPEQRGTAIRTGELFF. The CDR3 DNA is TGTGCTAGTGGTTTGGCCCCTGAACAACGTGGGACGGCTATTCGGACCGGGGAGCTGTTTTTT.